One and the same sample provided the 10 T cell receptor beta chains below, sequenced in a study of blood T cell repertoires in COVID-19. Data came from immunoSEQ multiplex PCR; TCRdb stores just in-frame clones and leaves some out. This repertoire shows some 120,000 clones, 87% found once; its top ten account for over 3.5%. The sequenced material came from peripheral blood. Receptors originate from a woman aged 55-70 years with acute or convalescent COVID-19.

This clone was observed a single time. The chain couples TRBV7-2 to TRBJ2-2, with D maybe TRBD1 (6 bases). CDR3 length: 14 residues. Trimming shortened V by 3 bases and J by 4 bases, and 9 bases separated the two germline ends. Germline lookup yields CDR1 SGHTA and CDR2 FQGNSA. CDR3 sequence (DNA): TGTGCCAGCAGCTTTCGGACAGTCACCGGGGAGCTGTTTTTT. Protein: CASSFRTVTGELFF.

This chain connects TRBV7-9 to TRBJ1-1, with D unclear. This CDR3 region has 14 residues. Germline V gene sequence: CDR1 SEHNR, CDR2 FQNEAQ (reference sequence). V dropped 1 base and J dropped 1 base, with 7 bases sitting between them. The CDR3 protein is CASSLGHQNTEAFF. The CDR3 DNA reads TGTGCCAGCAGCTTAGGGCACCAGAACACTGAAGCTTTCTTT.

The gene calls are TRBV5-6 and TRBJ1-2; 7 bases align to TRBD1. The germline V gene has CDR1 SGHDT and CDR2 YYEEEE. The V segment lost 4 bases and the J segment 7 bases; nucleotides outside the gene matches: 10. The CDR3 runs to 14 residues. CDR3 sequence reads: CASSIWTGRSGYTF. In nucleotides, the CDR3 is TGTGCCAGCAGCATATGGACAGGTCGGTCTGGCTACACCTTC.

The rearrangement links TRBV10-2 to TRBJ1-1; no definite D call. The CDR3 has 11 residues. Germline V gene lookup returns CDR1 WSHSY and CDR2 SAAADI. With 8 bases removed from V and 1 base from J, the gap between germline ends came to 5 bases. The CDR3 here is CASLANTEAFF. CDR3 sequence (DNA): TGCGCCAGCTTAGCGAACACTGAAGCTTTCTTT.

CDR3 sequence: CSASLGLAGVGGIQYF. The DNA of the CDR3 is TGCAGTGCTAGTCTAGGACTAGCGGGAGTGGGCGGCATTCAGTACTTC. The rearrangement links TRBV20-1 to TRBJ2-4; 13 bases fit TRBD2. The trim removed 3 bases at V and 9 bases at J, leaving 11 bases unmatched. The CDR3 sequence is 16 residues long. Germline CDR1 DFQATT, CDR2 SNEGSKA (reference sequence).

V is TRBV18 and J is TRBJ1-2; D not resolved. Germline-derived CDR1 and CDR2 are KGHSH and LQKENI. The CDR3 sequence is 15 residues long. Trimming stripped 4 bases from V and 4 bases from J, with 16 bases between. The CDR3 bases are TGTGCCAGCTCACTTCAGCAGGCAGCCGCCTATGGCTACACCTTC. Encoded protein: CASSLQQAAAYGYTF. The full variable domain, completed using reference TRBV18 and TRBJ1-2, is NAGVMQNPRHLVRRRGQEARLRCSPMKGHSHVYWYRQLPEEGLKFMVYLQKENIIDESGMPKERFSAEFPKEGPSILRIQQVVRGDSAAYFCASSLQQAAAYGYTFGSGTRLTVV.

The count of this clone is one. The V gene is TRBV5-4, the J gene TRBJ1-1; D is ambiguous. Germline-derived CDR1 and CDR2 are SGHNT and YYREEE (reference sequence). With 1 base removed from V and 3 bases from J, the gap between germline ends came to 10 bases. The CDR3 sequence is 14 residues long. Here the CDR3 DNA reads TGTGCCAGCAGCTTGACGCTTCGGGACACTGAAGCTTTCTTT. Amino acid sequence: CASSLTLRDTEAFF. Based on the CDR3 plus reference TRBV5-4 and TRBJ1-1, the full variable domain is ETGVTQSPTHLIKTRGQQVTLRCSSQSGHNTVSWYQQALGQGPQFIFQYYREEENGRGNFPPRFSGLQFPNYSSELNVNALELDDSALYLCASSLTLRDTEAFFGQGTRLTVV.

V is TRBV18 and J is TRBJ1-1, with 8 bases matching TRBD1. The CDR3 covers 14 residues. Looked up from germline, CDR1 is KGHSH and CDR2 is LQKENI. Unmatched junction bases numbered 4, after V lost 2 bases and J lost 5 bases. DNA for the CDR3: TGTGCCAGCTCACCAGGGACAGGAGAAACTGAAGCTTTCTTT. Amino acid sequence: CASSPGTGETEAFF.

The rearrangement joins TRBV3-1 (or the pseudogene TRBV3-2) to TRBJ2-6; D gene ambiguous. Germline V gene data show CDR1 as LGHDT and CDR2 as YNNKEL (reference sequence). The CDR3 sequence is 13 residues long. V was pared by 10 bases and J by 1 base, with 8 bases between. CDR3 bases: TGTGCCACTAGTTCGTCTGGGGCCAACGTCCTGACTTTC. This sequence encodes CATSSSGANVLTF.

The chain links TRBV12-3 or TRBV12-4 to TRBJ2-7, with D unclear. The CDR3 runs to 13 residues. The ends were cut back, 3 bases at V and 1 base at J, with 7 bases in the middle. As DNA, the CDR3 is TGTGCCAGCAGTTTCACCGGTTCCTACGAGCAGTACGTC. Translating it yields CASSFTGSYEQYV.